Described below is a single TCR beta chain sequence and its context. The antigen is unknown. The data belong to a study of cytomegalovirus exposure and HLA in healthy donors. Whole-study context: Most genotyped donors, approximately 81% of 350 to 500, had Caucasian-associated genetic ancestry.

Study-wide results and caveats: A classifier reportedly called cytomegalovirus status with high sensitivity and specificity. Within a later analysis, the majority of CMV-associated TCR beta chains appeared HLA-restricted. Per a later analysis, roughly 17,000 TCR beta sequences showed association with HLA alleles at 0.05 false discovery rate.

Primers: 60 Vbeta forward and 13 Jbeta reverse. The method was immunoSEQ multiplex PCR; TCRdb's version includes in-frame clones alone and lacks a portion of them. This table has some 87,000 clones, around three quarters appearing once. This CDR3 is built from 12 residues. Germline V gene sequence: CDR1 SGHNT, CDR2 YYREEE (reference sequence). V was pared by 3 bases and J by 7 bases, with 11 bases between. The sequence was collected from a middle-aged woman in good health and CMV-seropositive. What was sequenced was PBMCs. This chain uses TRBV5-4 with TRBJ2-7, with D unclear. The CDR3 nucleotides are TGTGCCAGCAGCTCAGAGACACAGGAGCAGTACTTC. Its protein is CASSSETQEQYF.